Listed here is a single T cell receptor beta chain. The source of the sample is a study of blood T cell repertoires in COVID-19. Overall study context: COVID-19 samples from acute and convalescent phases originated in the United States, Italy and Spain. T cells, B-cell-depleted T cells, or PBMCs provided the cDNA or gDNA that served as material.

In the study's own analysis: Reference gene primer amplification gave nucleated cell count estimates. Clones were read by immunoSEQ multiplex PCR, and TCRdb kept only the in-frame ones, dropping some. That table is the source of V, J and clone size, and D and trimming were worked out from the DNA. The profile shows about 83,000 clones, around nine tenths of them singletons. CDR1 LNHDA and CDR2 SQIVND come from the germline V gene (reference sequence). V shed 3 bases and J shed 3 bases, with 14 bases lying between them. The CDR3 spans 15 residues. The V call is TRBV19, the J call TRBJ1-1, with D perhaps TRBD1 (5 bases). The clonotype was recovered from an elderly man with active or convalescent COVID-19. Sequenced sample: peripheral blood. CDR3 amino acids: CASSMKGRLDTEAFF. The CDR3 nucleotides read TGTGCCAGTAGTATGAAGGGGCGGTTGGACACTGAAGCTTTCTTT.